This T cell receptor beta chain was captured by sequencing in a study of shared clonotypes between healthy human individuals. Overall study context: Each donor's CD8 memory used one plate, CD8 naive two, each CD4 subset three.

Germline CDR1 reads SGHNT; CDR2 reads YYREEE (reference sequence). The trim removed 0 bases at V and 6 bases at J, leaving 5 bases unmatched. This CDR3 contains 16 residues. General study results and limits: Naive subsets, compared against memory subsets, generally had larger estimated richness values.

Replicate sorted-subset PCRs were loaded with approximately 190 ng DNA, approximately 31,000 T cell genomes. Assay: immunoSEQ multiplex PCR; the TCRdb copy retains only in-frame clones and omits some. Found here are about 1.4 million clones, approximately 96% of them singletons; the top ten hold about 1%. The count of this clone is one. Its cognate antigen is unknown. Healthy and HIV-negative, the adult donors had no recent acute infections or vaccinations. The specimen was naive CD4+ T cells sorted from blood. Described subset: CD45RA+ positively selected. This TCR came from a man younger than 45 in good health. The chain joins TRBV5-4 to TRBJ2-1, with 11 bases matching TRBD2. CDR3 residues: CASSLAPGLAVNEQFF. The CDR3 nucleotides read TGTGCCAGCAGCTTGGCCCCGGGACTAGCGGTCAATGAGCAGTTCTTC.